Here is one T cell receptor beta chain with its context. The sequencing template was cDNA reverse transcribed from extracted RNA. The data were produced by immunoSEQ multiplex PCR, yet TCRdb's version contains in-frame clones alone and is incomplete. This table has around 180,000 clones, 60% appearing once. This sample was included in a study of CD8+ T cells in alopecia areata. Described treatment: oral pan-JAK inhibitor, 5-10 mg twice daily. Peripheral blood, together with lesional scalp punch biopsies, was collected from alopecia areata patients. V shed 7 bases, J shed 4 bases, and the junction held 3 bases outside the gene matches. Germline CDR1 reads SQVTM; CDR2 reads ANQGSEA. The CDR3 length is 12 residues.

The sequence was obtained from a human donor with alopecia areata. Sample: CD4+ T cells sorted from blood, taken at week 24, from a patient treated with tofacitinib. The chain links TRBV29-1 to TRBJ1-2; 10 bases agree with TRBD1. The CDR3 sequence: CSARTGGYGYTF. The CDR3, as DNA: TGCAGCGCCAGGACAGGGGGCTATGGCTACACCTTC.